These 31 T cell receptor beta chains were all obtained from the same sample, sequenced in a study of T cells in Graves' hyperthyroidism and ophthalmopathy. The source material, RNA transcripts, was used to amplify TCR beta CDR3 regions. The HTBI primer set drove a first-round RT-PCR of the TCR CDR3. TCRdb fed the multiplex PCR reads into MiXCR, producing one record per CDR3 protein. The sample holds 360,000 or so distinct CDR3 sequences, under 20% seen once. Material: blood. These TCRs come from a woman younger than 35 with Graves' hyperthyroidism.

This clonotype was seen repeatedly, ten times or more. The CDR3 sequence: CATWGGREDYGYTF. DNA for the CDR3: TGTGCCACTTGGGGGGGAAGGGAGGACTATGGCTACACCTTC. The rearrangement uses TRBV6-1 and TRBJ1-2; D perhaps matches TRBD1 (5 bases). V lost 10 bases to trimming and J lost 3 bases, with 18 bases between them. The CDR3 is 14 residues long. CDR1 is MNHNS and CDR2 is SASEGT in the germline V gene.

The rearrangement uses TRBV11-2 and TRBJ2-7; 11 bases are shared with TRBD2. The CDR3 totals 15 residues. J was trimmed by 4 bases and V by 5 bases; bases with no gene match: 7. CDR1 SGHAT and CDR2 FQNNGV come from the germline V gene. CDR3 in DNA: TGTGCCAGCAGCCCCTCTAGCGGGGGGTTGTACGAGCAGTACTTC. Translated, it gives CASSPSSGGLYEQYF.

This clonotype was detected many times. The chain joins TRBV29-1 to TRBJ2-7; tentatively, D is TRBD2 (7 bases). V lost 7 bases to trimming and J lost 4 bases, with 20 bases between them. Germline CDR1 SQVTM, CDR2 ANQGSEA. The CDR3 length is 14 residues. Here the CDR3 DNA reads TGCAGCGGGACCGGGGGGCCCCATGGGTACGAGCAGTACTTC. It is translated as CSGTGGPHGYEQYF.

This clonotype occurred many times. CDR3 amino acids: CASSSRRDQPQHF. DNA for the CDR3: TGTGCCAGCAGTTCCCGAAGGGATCAGCCCCAGCATTTT. V and J are TRBV27 and TRBJ1-5; no clear D gene. V lost 4 bases to trimming and J lost 5 bases, with 9 bases between them. The CDR3 consists of 13 residues. From germline, CDR1 is MNHEY and CDR2 SMNVEV (reference sequence).

This clonotype was seen at least ten times. The rearrangement uses TRBV7-9 and TRBJ2-7; 8 nucleotides match TRBD2. The CDR3 length is 14 residues. Germline assignment: CDR1 SEHNR and CDR2 FQNEAQ (reference sequence). V shed 4 bases and J 2 bases; nucleotides not matched to a gene: 4. CDR3 residues: CASSSGGGTYEQYF. DNA for the CDR3: TGTGCCAGCAGCTCCGGGGGGGGAACCTACGAGCAGTACTTC.

Points on this clonotype: The junction differs from germline at one of its ends, possibly a read error. The gene calls are TRBV7-9 and TRBJ2-7; D assignment may be TRBD1 or TRBD2 (5 bases each). Germline lookup yields CDR1 SEHNR and CDR2 FQNEAQ (reference sequence). This CDR3 is built from 13 residues. CDR3 DNA sequence: TGTGCCAGCAGCTCCCCCGCCGGGGACGAGCAGTGCTTC. It encodes CASSSPAGDEQCF.

This clonotype was counted ten times or more. The chain links TRBV4-1 to TRBJ1-1, with 7 bases fitting TRBD1. The CDR3 extends over 16 amino acids. The germline V gene has CDR1 MGHRA and CDR2 YSYEKL. V dropped 2 bases and J dropped 4; count of bases not matched to a gene: 10. The CDR3 DNA follows: TGCGCCAGCAGCCAACTTAAGACAGGGATCGGCACTGAAGCTTTCTTT. Its protein product is CASSQLKTGIGTEAFF.

This clonotype was detected ten times or more. The genes are TRBV6-2 or TRBV6-3 and TRBJ2-7; TRBD1 matches at 10 bases. This CDR3 region has 16 residues. The germline gives CDR1 MNHEY, CDR2 SVGEGT. The junction had 8 bases not matched to a gene; V was cut back by 4 bases and J by 2 bases. The CDR3 sequence: CASSSRRTGGTYEQYF. The CDR3 nucleotides read TGTGCCAGCAGTTCCAGGAGGACAGGGGGGACCTACGAGCAGTACTTC.

In its sample, this clonotype was seen many times. This sequence joins TRBV6-5 and TRBJ1-1, with D maybe TRBD1 (6 bases). Trimming took 5 bases from V and 5 from J, leaving 12 bases between them. CDR1 is MNHEY, CDR2 SVGAGI, per germline. The CDR3 totals 13 residues. The CDR3 spells CASSTRGRTEAFF. DNA for the CDR3: TGTGCCAGCAGTACGAGGGGGAGAACTGAAGCTTTCTTT.

The rearrangement uses TRBV12-3 or TRBV12-4 and TRBJ2-2; D gene uncertain. Trimming pared 3 bases from V and 3 bases from J, leaving 8 bases between. This CDR3 has 14 amino acids. CDR3 sequence reads: CASSFTLHTGELFF. DNA of the CDR3: TGTGCCAGCAGTTTTACACTTCACACCGGGGAGCTGTTTTTT.

This clonotype was counted at least ten times. This chain uses TRBV30 with TRBJ1-1; the D is unclear. Trimming shortened V by 2 bases and J by 2 bases, and 12 bases separated the two germline ends. CDR3 length: 14 residues. CDR1 GTSNPN and CDR2 SVGIG come from the germline V gene (reference sequence). CDR3 nucleotides: TGTGCCTGGAGTTTCGAGTGGTTCAACACTGAAGCTTTCTTT. Translated: CAWSFEWFNTEAFF.

This clonotype was picked up one time. A much bigger clone sits one base away, suggesting this may be a read error. The chain joins TRBV2 to TRBJ1-5; TRBD1 might be the D (6 bases). The CDR3 consists of 16 residues. Germline V gene sequence: CDR1 SNHLY, CDR2 FYNNEI. In nucleotides, the CDR3 is TGTGCCGGCAGTAAACGGGGGGGCTCGAGCAATCAGCCCCAGCATTTT. Translating it yields CAGSKRGGSSNQPQHF.

Ten or more counts support this clonotype. This chain links TRBV11-2 with TRBJ1-1, with 7 nucleotides matching TRBD1. The J segment lost 0 bases and the V segment lost 6 bases, leaving 4 bases of the junction unmatched. The CDR3 extends over 14 amino acids. Germline lookup yields CDR1 SGHAT and CDR2 FQNNGV. The CDR3 spells CASRLTGVNTEAFF. CDR3 sequence (DNA): TGTGCCAGCAGATTAACAGGGGTGAACACTGAAGCTTTCTTT.

Many counts were recorded for this clonotype. The chain combines TRBV6-5 with TRBJ1-2; 7 bases match TRBD1. V lost 7 bases, J lost 5 bases, and 7 bases stayed unmatched. This CDR3 spans 13 amino acids. Germline-derived CDR1 and CDR2 are MNHEY and SVGAGI. The CDR3 here is CASTGGQRYGYTF. CDR3 DNA sequence: TGTGCCAGCACCGGGGGACAGCGTTATGGCTACACCTTC.

This clonotype was detected only a few times. Being one base from a much bigger clone, this may be a read error. The conserved phenylalanine or tryptophan is not found at the CDR3 terminus, so this likely reflects a read error. This chain joins TRBV20-1 and TRBJ2-5; 7 nucleotides match TRBD2. The CDR3 sequence is 16 residues long. CDR1 is DFQATT, CDR2 SNEGSKA, per germline (reference sequence). V trimming: 3 bases; J trimming: 2 bases; junction bases outside the gene matches: 12. CDR3 residues: CSARPWDQAGQETQYL. CDR3 nucleotide sequence: TGCAGTGCTAGGCCCTGGGATCAAGCGGGGCAAGAGACCCAGTACCTC.

This rearrangement joins TRBV6-2 or TRBV6-3 to TRBJ1-1, with no clear D. Trimming took off 2 bases at V and 11 bases at J, with 12 bases between the two ends. Germline lookup yields CDR1 MNHEY and CDR2 SVGEGT. This CDR3 contains 12 residues. In DNA, the CDR3 is TGTGCCAGCAGTTACCCCGGGAGATGGGCTTTCTTT. It codes for CASSYPGRWAFF.

This clonotype was counted ten times or more. The chain couples TRBV12-3 or TRBV12-4 to TRBJ1-2, with D tentatively TRBD1 (5 bases). The CDR3 spans 16 residues. The V end lost 7 bases, the J end lost 4 bases, and 22 bases lay between the germline ends. In DNA, the CDR3 is TGTGCCAGCACCACAAAACTCTCGGGGAGGGGCTATGGCTACACCTTC. Protein: CASTTKLSGRGYGYTF.

This chain links TRBV12-3 or TRBV12-4 with TRBJ1-1; possibly TRBD1 for D (6 bases). The CDR3 is 16 amino acids. V lost 5 bases and J 0 bases, leaving 16 bases between the germline ends. As DNA, the CDR3 is TGTGCCAGCAGTACCGCACTGCAGGGGCTGAACACTGAAGCTTTCTTT. Translated, it gives CASSTALQGLNTEAFF.

This clonotype was picked up a small number of times. The CDR3 sequence: CSAHPGNEKLFF. CDR3 bases: TGCAGTGCGCATCCAGGGAATGAAAAACTGTTTTTT. The rearrangement uses TRBV20-1 and TRBJ1-4; a weak D match, TRBD1 (5 bases). The germline CDR1 and CDR2 sequences are DFQATT and SNEGSKA (reference sequence). This CDR3 spans 12 amino acids. V lost 6 bases to trimming and J lost 5 bases, with 10 bases between them.

This clonotype was seen ten or more times. CDR3 loop: CSARARGRGNEQYF. CDR3 bases: TGCAGTGCTAGAGCCAGGGGGCGCGGAAACGAGCAGTACTTC. V gene TRBV20-1 combines with J gene TRBJ2-7, with 8 bases lining up with TRBD1. The CDR3 spans 14 residues. The ends lost 1 base at V and 5 bases at J; junction bases unmatched: 7. Germline V gene lookup returns CDR1 DFQATT and CDR2 SNEGSKA (reference sequence).

Worth noting for this clonotype: A much larger clone sits a single nucleotide away, making a read error possible. The chain employs TRBV20-1 and TRBJ2-5, with a possible D match to TRBD1 (6 bases). The CDR3 covers 11 residues. Germline CDR1 is DFQATT and CDR2 is SNEGSKA (reference sequence). This CDR3 is CSAGGDETKYF. The CDR3 region has the DNA TGCAGTGCAGGGGGAGACGAGACCAAGTACTTC.

This clonotype was counted many times. This sequence joins TRBV5-1 and TRBJ1-2; 8 bases align to TRBD1. The CDR3 is 15 amino acids. Germline-derived CDR1 and CDR2 are SGHRS and YFSETQ. The ends lost 5 bases at V and 3 bases at J; junction bases unmatched: 9. CDR3 DNA: TGCGCCAGCAGGATCCGGACAGGGACCGACTATGGCTACACCTTC. Translated: CASRIRTGTDYGYTF.

There are many counts of this clonotype. This rearrangement joins TRBV5-1 to TRBJ1-5; possible D gene TRBD1, 6 bases. This CDR3 has 15 residues. Germline CDR1 and CDR2: SGHRS and YFSETQ. The ends were cut back, 0 bases at V and 3 bases at J, with 10 bases in the middle. The CDR3 loop is CASSLVGDTNQPQHF. The DNA for the CDR3 is TGCGCCAGCAGCTTGGTCGGGGACACCAATCAGCCCCAGCATTTT.

To note about this clonotype: Just one base apart from a much larger clone, this may be a read error. The chain has TRBV20-1 and TRBJ2-5; D unclear. CDR1 is DFQATT, CDR2 SNEGSKA, per germline (reference sequence). The CDR3 is 13 amino acids. V lost 2 bases to trimming and J lost 4 bases, with 11 bases between them. CDR3 loop: CSARRHIRETQYF. CDR3 bases: TGCAGTGCTAGACGCCACATTCGAGAGACCCAGTACTTC.

This chain uses TRBV6-5 with TRBJ1-5; D unresolved. With 4 bases removed from V and 7 bases from J, the gap between germline ends came to 17 bases. Germline V gene lookup returns CDR1 MNHEY and CDR2 SVGAGI. The CDR3 is 15 residues long. The CDR3 nucleotides are TGTGCCAGCAGTTTTACGATCGGAGTAGGCCAGCCCCAGCATTTT. This gives the protein CASSFTIGVGQPQHF.

This clonotype was seen repeatedly, ten times or more. With a much larger clone just one base away, this may be a read error. The chain links TRBV10-3 to TRBJ1-1; tentative D call: TRBD1 (6 bases). Germline CDR1 is ENHRY and CDR2 is SYGVKD. The CDR3 extends over 15 amino acids. CDR3 in DNA: TGTGCCATCAGTGACCTCACAGGGACGAACACTGAAGCTCTCTTT. It codes for CAISDLTGTNTEALF.

The sample holds many counts of this clonotype. This chain uses TRBV10-3 with TRBJ1-5; 7 nucleotides agree with TRBD1. Germline V gene sequence: CDR1 ENHRY, CDR2 SYGVKD. V shed 0 bases and J 3 bases; nucleotides not matched to a gene: 5. CDR3 length: 16 amino acids. The DNA for the CDR3 is TGTGCCATCAGTGAGTCAGGGGGCAGGGTCAATCAGCCCCAGCATTTT. This encodes CAISESGGRVNQPQHF.

The CDR3 nucleotides are TGTGCCAGCAGTTCGGCTGAACTCAAGAATGGCTACACCTTC. This gives the protein CASSSAELKNGYTF. The chain uses TRBV6-5 and TRBJ1-2; D is unresolved. This CDR3 has 14 amino acids. V shed 4 bases and J shed 6 bases, with 15 bases lying between them. Germline assignment: CDR1 MNHEY and CDR2 SVGAGI.

This clonotype was detected many times. This sequence joins TRBV19 and TRBJ1-5, with no clear D. CDR3 length: 17 amino acids. From germline, CDR1 is LNHDA and CDR2 SQIVND (reference sequence). V was clipped by 0 bases and J by 4 bases, with 16 bases between them. The CDR3 loop reads CASSIEATHLSNQPQHF. The CDR3 DNA is TGTGCCAGTAGTATAGAAGCAACCCACCTTTCAAATCAGCCCCAGCATTTT.

This clonotype was recorded many times. This chain uses TRBV6-5 with TRBJ2-5; maybe TRBD1 (5 bases). The CDR3 loop spans 14 amino acids. V dropped 0 bases and J dropped 5 bases, with 10 bases sitting between them. The germline gives CDR1 MNHEY, CDR2 SVGAGI. CDR3 loop: CASSYSKGAETQYF. The CDR3 DNA reads as TGTGCCAGCAGTTACTCGAAAGGGGCGGAGACCCAGTACTTC.

This clonotype was counted many times. The rearrangement joins TRBV12-3 or TRBV12-4 to TRBJ2-5; a weak D match, TRBD2 (7 bases). The CDR3 is 14 amino acids. V dropped 4 bases and J dropped 5 bases, with 14 bases sitting between them. The DNA of the CDR3 is TGTGCCAGCAGTTGGGGGGGGGGCGAGGAGACCCAGTACTTC. Its protein is CASSWGGGEETQYF.